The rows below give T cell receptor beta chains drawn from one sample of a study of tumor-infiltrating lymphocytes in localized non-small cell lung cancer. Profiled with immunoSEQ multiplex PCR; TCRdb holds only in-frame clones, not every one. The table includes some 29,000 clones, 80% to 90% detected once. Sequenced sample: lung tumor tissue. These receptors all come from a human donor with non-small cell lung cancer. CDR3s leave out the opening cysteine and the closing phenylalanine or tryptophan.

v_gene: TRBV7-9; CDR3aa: ASSLEGQGASPLH
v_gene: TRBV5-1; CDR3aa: ASSPGGAGETQY
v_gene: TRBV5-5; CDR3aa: ASSLIAGHNQETQY
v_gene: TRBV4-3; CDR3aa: ASSHSTGKRYSPLH
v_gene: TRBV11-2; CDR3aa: ASSLGVRAGYT
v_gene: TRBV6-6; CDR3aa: ASSYSTGGLSQPQH
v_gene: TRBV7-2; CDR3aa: ASSLNVGTEAF
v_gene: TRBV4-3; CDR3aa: ASSQEGKGSNYGYT
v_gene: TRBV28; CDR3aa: AGGGLGTEAF
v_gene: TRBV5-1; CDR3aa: ASSLQGLAGTDTQY
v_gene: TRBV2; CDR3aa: ASKGTGWETQY
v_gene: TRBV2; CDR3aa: ASPGDRVGGTNYGYT